The clone carrying this TCR beta chain has a count of ten or more. Antigen: not known. Samples each had at least 5 micrograms of total RNA extracted. The sample comes from a study of blood T cells in healthy people across ages. The V gene lost 4 bases and the J gene lost 0 bases, with 13 bases spanning the gap. This CDR3 is built from 15 residues. Germline V gene lookup returns CDR1 LGHNA and CDR2 YNFKEQ. With a J-beta primer mix and a sample-barcoded 5' primer, a second PCR ran about 6 to 11 cycles. TCRdb passed the 5' RACE reads through MiXCR, listing each CDR3 protein once. The sample includes 1.8 million or so distinct CDR3 sequences, roughly two fifths of them seen just once. Study-level results: Researchers deemed the diversity estimates from one million T cells underestimates.

This sequence originates from a human donor in good health. V and J are TRBV4-2 and TRBJ2-7; D may be TRBD2 (6 bases). Sequencing used blood. The CDR3 region is CASSPSAQSSYEQYF. The DNA for the CDR3 is TGTGCCAGCAGCCCTAGCGCCCAGAGCTCCTACGAGCAGTACTTC.